This TCR beta chain was captured in a study of T-cell reconstitution after alpha-beta-depleted transplantation in children. V was cut by 1 base and J by 1 base, with 13 bases left in between. CDR1 LGHNA and CDR2 YNFKEQ come from the germline V gene. The CDR3 is made up of 16 amino acids. Comments on this clonotype: No antigen is known for it.

Molecular barcoding with unique molecular identifiers was used for the TCRbeta library. TCRdb reprocessed the PCR reads via MiXCR and lists one record per CDR3 protein. The profile shows 450,000 to 550,000 distinct CDR3 sequences, about an eighth of them singletons. Broader study findings: Reportedly, only several hundred clones from non-depleted graft cells drove alpha-beta T-cell counts at about two months.

The sequence was obtained from a female patient aged 2-9 years who had a stem cell transplant for aplastic anemia, so the T cells may come from the graft donor. This specimen consisted of PBMCs, mostly from graft donor cells, obtained 180 days after TCRalphabeta/CD19-depleted stem cell transplant. V gene TRBV4-2 combines with J gene TRBJ2-5; possibly TRBD1 for D (6 bases). In DNA form, the CDR3 reads TGTGCCAGCAGCCAAGGCTCGGGACACCGCCAAGAGACCCAGTACTTC. This encodes CASSQGSGHRQETQYF.